Only one count was recorded for the clone carrying this T cell receptor beta chain. The antigen is unknown. Treatment here: 15 to 20 received Ad26.COV2.S at low or high dose, single or two shots; several received placebo; per-sample allocation not given. Day 63 after the first vaccine or placebo injection was the time point for sampling. An adult aged 18-55 years in Boston served as the donor. The data originate from a study of Ad26.COV2.S vaccination and SARS-CoV-2 variants. In the study overall: Ad26.COV2.S arm of COV1001 included the donor.

With 6 bases removed from V and 0 bases from J, the gap between germline ends came to 13 bases. CDR3 length equals 14 residues. Germline CDR1 reads SGDLS; CDR2 reads YYNGEE. Assay: immunoSEQ multiplex PCR; the TCRdb copy retains only in-frame clones and omits some. The profile shows approximately 480,000 clones, 87% of them singletons. Study-wide findings and caveats: There was reportedly substantial breadth in spike-specific CD8+ and CD4+ T cell responses after vaccination.

This receptor was taken from a person aged 18-65 years who received the Ad26.COV2.S COVID-19 vaccine or a placebo. The chain has TRBV9 and TRBJ2-7; D not resolved. Sequencing was performed on peripheral blood, taken in a trial of Ad26.COV2.S vaccine versus placebo. CDR3 in amino acids: CASKGCEISYEQYF. The CDR3 DNA reads as TGTGCCAGCAAAGGATGTGAAATCTCCTACGAGCAGTACTTC. The complete variable domain, with remaining parts taken from reference TRBV9 and TRBJ2-7, reads DSGVTQTPKHLITATGQRVTLRCSPRSGDLSVYWYQQSLDQGLQFLIQYYNGEERAKGNILERFSAQQFPDLHSELNLSSLELGDSALYFCASKGCEISYEQYFGPGTRLTVT.